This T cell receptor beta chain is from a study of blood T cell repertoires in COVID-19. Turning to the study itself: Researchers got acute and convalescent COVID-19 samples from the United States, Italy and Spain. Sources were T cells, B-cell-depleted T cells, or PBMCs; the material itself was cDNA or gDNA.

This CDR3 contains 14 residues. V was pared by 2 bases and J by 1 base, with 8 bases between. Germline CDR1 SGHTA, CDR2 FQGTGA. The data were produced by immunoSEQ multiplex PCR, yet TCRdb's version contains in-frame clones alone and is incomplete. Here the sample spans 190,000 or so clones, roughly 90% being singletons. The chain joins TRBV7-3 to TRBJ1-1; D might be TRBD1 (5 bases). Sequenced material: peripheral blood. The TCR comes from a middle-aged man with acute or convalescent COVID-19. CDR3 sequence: CASSLRGQNTEAFF. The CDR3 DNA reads TGTGCCAGCAGCTTACGAGGACAGAACACTGAAGCTTTCTTT.